One sample yielded the 13 T cell receptor beta chains listed below, sequenced in a study of T-cell memory formation after mild COVID-19 (dated by TCRdb to about 2021). Libraries were constructed by 5' RACE. Sequencer: Illumina NovaSeq 6000. TCRdb reran the public reads through fastp at Q25 and MiXCR, keeping productive beta chains. Rows are combined by CDR3 protein, so each entry shows the most common genes and DNA. The sample data list about 290,000 distinct CDR3 sequences, and around 17% of these were observed just once. Approximately 22% of the sample belongs to the ten largest clones. Sequencing input: PBMCs or a T cell subset sorted from them (not recorded which). The receptors stem from a man aged 18-30 years who had mild COVID-19 (a few samples of this study predate the infection). The sample titles of this study are shuffled in the database, so cell type and time point are left out; the donor was told from shared clones.

The rearrangement links TRBV2 to TRBJ1-6, with 7 bases fitting TRBD1. CDR1 and CDR2 (germline): SNHLY, FYNNEI. CDR3 length: 13 residues. Germline trimming cut 7 bases from V and 5 bases from J; bases unmatched to any gene: 2. For the CDR3, the DNA is TGTGCCAGCATACAGGGGCATAATTCACCCCTCCACTTT. Translated, it gives CASIQGHNSPLHF.

This clonotype was counted between two and nine times. The gene calls are TRBV27 and TRBJ1-6; 9 bases are a match to TRBD1. Trimming removed 5 bases from V and 10 bases from J; junction bases left unmatched: 12. The CDR3 has 16 residues. CDR1 is MNHEY and CDR2 is SMNVEV in the germline V gene (reference sequence). The CDR3 region is CASSPQGQGRNSPLHF. CDR3 nucleotides: TGTGCCAGCAGTCCTCAAGGACAGGGGAGGAACTCACCCCTCCACTTT.

The chain carries TRBV7-6 and TRBJ2-7; D is unclear. The germline V gene has CDR1 SGHVS and CDR2 FNYEAQ. This CDR3 has 12 amino acids. Deletions cut 2 bases from V and 4 bases from J, with 6 bases between. CDR3 sequence (DNA): TGTGCCAGCAGCTTAAACGAATACGAGCAGTACTTC. It specifies CASSLNEYEQYF.

The chain links TRBV12-3 or TRBV12-4 to TRBJ1-2; perhaps TRBD1 as D (6 bases). The V end was cut by 3 bases, the J end by 7 bases, with 15 bases between. The CDR3 totals 14 residues. CDR3: CASSLTGGGGGYTF. As DNA, the CDR3 is TGTGCCAGCAGTTTGACAGGTGGGGGAGGTGGCTACACCTTC.

The chain recombines TRBV20-1 with TRBJ2-7; 9 bases are shared with TRBD1. Germline lookup yields CDR1 DFQATT and CDR2 SNEGSKA (reference sequence). V was clipped by 5 bases and J by 5 bases; unmatched bases: 1. The CDR3 length is 11 residues. In DNA form, the CDR3 reads TGCAGTGCTGGACAGGGGAACGAGCAGTACGTC. It yields the protein CSAGQGNEQYV.

This clonotype was recorded many times. The chain links TRBV12-3 or TRBV12-4 to TRBJ2-7, with D possibly TRBD2 on 7 matching bases. This CDR3 comprises 14 residues. Trimming shortened V by 6 bases and J by 4 bases, and 16 bases separated the two germline ends. The CDR3: CASSLLGGRYEQYF. The CDR3 DNA reads TGTGCCAGCAGCCTATTGGGGGGGCGGTACGAGCAGTACTTC.

The rearrangement joins TRBV7-8 to TRBJ2-5; the D call may be TRBD1 or TRBD2 (6 bases each). Per the germline V gene, CDR1 is SGHVS and CDR2 is FQNEAQ. This CDR3 is 16 amino acids long. V lost 5 bases, J lost 7 bases, and 23 bases lay in between. The CDR3 spells CASSPNRDQWGATQYF. In nucleotides, the CDR3 is TGTGCCAGCAGCCCCAACCGGGACCAGTGGGGGGCGACCCAGTACTTC.

This clonotype has only a few counts. The chain carries TRBV19 and TRBJ1-5; D is uncertain. Trimming took off 3 bases at V and 4 bases at J, with 13 bases between the two ends. Germline V gene sequence: CDR1 LNHDA, CDR2 SQIVND (reference sequence). The CDR3 totals 15 residues. CDR3: CASSIYGQLNQPQHF. CDR3 sequence (DNA): TGTGCCAGTAGTATTTATGGGCAGTTGAATCAGCCCCAGCATTTT.

V gene TRBV3-1 combines with J gene TRBJ2-2; perhaps D is TRBD1 or TRBD2 (6 bases each). CDR3 length: 14 amino acids. Per germline, CDR1 LGHDT and CDR2 YNNKEL (reference sequence). V lost 3 bases and J 4 bases, leaving 9 bases between the germline ends. The CDR3 spells CASSHEGGTGELFF. The CDR3 coding sequence is TGTGCCAGCAGCCATGAGGGGGGCACCGGGGAGCTGTTTTTT.

The rearrangement links TRBV15 to TRBJ1-5, with TRBD1 as a possible D gene (5 bases). V was pared by 2 bases and J by 4 bases, with 12 bases between. The CDR3 length is 15 residues. Looked up from germline, CDR1 is LNHNV and CDR2 is YYDKDF (reference sequence). In DNA form, the CDR3 reads TGTGCCACCAGCAGACAGGGTATAGGTAATCAGCCCCAGCATTTT. Its translation: CATSRQGIGNQPQHF.

This clonotype appeared a few times. The gene calls are TRBV6-5 and TRBJ1-2; no clear D gene. This CDR3 region has 12 residues. The V gene lost 6 bases and the J gene lost 5 bases, with 10 bases spanning the gap. Germline V CDR1 and CDR2: MNHEY, SVGAGI. The CDR3 spells CASSATRYGYTF. The CDR3 DNA sequence: TGTGCCAGCAGCGCCACACGTTATGGCTACACCTTC.

The CDR3 DNA follows: TGCGCCAGCAGCCAAGAGCGGGGGGCCAAAAACATTCAGTACTTC. Its protein product is CASSQERGAKNIQYF. This rearrangement joins TRBV4-3 to TRBJ2-4; 7 bases are a match to TRBD2. Germline-derived CDR1 and CDR2 are LGHNA and YSLEER. The V gene end was trimmed by 0 bases and the J gene end by 1 base; junction bases not matched to a gene: 0. The CDR3 is made up of 15 amino acids.

V is TRBV6-2 or TRBV6-3 and J is TRBJ1-6; unclear D gene. Per germline, CDR1 MNHEY and CDR2 SVGEGT. V dropped 7 bases and J dropped 6 bases, with 10 bases sitting between them. This CDR3 comprises 13 residues. The CDR3 DNA sequence: TGTGCCAGCACCTCAGATCTTAATTCACCCCTCCACTTT. It yields the protein CASTSDLNSPLHF.